This passage covers 2 T cell receptor beta chains from one sample sequenced in a study of shared clonotypes between healthy human individuals. Profiling relied on immunoSEQ multiplex PCR, and the TCRdb table lists in-frame clones only, not all of them. The sample lists more than 550,000 clones, just over 90% seen once, with 24% in the top ten. Positive CCR7 selection of CD45RO-negative cells yielded the naive CD8 cells, and terminally differentiated effector memory CD45RA+ cells were excluded. Sequencing was carried out using naive CD8+ T cells sorted from blood. All receptors come from a man younger than 40 in good health.

The chain employs TRBV7-2 and TRBJ2-5, with 15 bases fitting TRBD2. V gave up 7 bases and J gave up 4 bases; unmatched junction bases: 13. Looked up from germline, CDR1 is SGHTA and CDR2 is FQGNSA. CDR3 size: 18 residues. The CDR3 loop is CASIGLAGGLRQGETQYF. The CDR3 bases are TGTGCCAGCATCGGACTAGCGGGAGGGCTTCGTCAGGGAGAGACCCAGTACTTC.

The chain combines TRBV11-2 with TRBJ2-7; 7 bases match TRBD1. This CDR3 comprises 13 residues. Germline CDR1 SGHAT, CDR2 FQNNGV. Trimming cost V 1 base and J 9 bases; bases outside gene matches: 6. CDR3 nucleotides: TGTGCCAGCAGCTTAGCCCAGGGGGAACGGCAGTACTTC. This codes for CASSLAQGERQYF.